This T cell receptor beta chain was identified in a study of human thymus T cells. Overall study results and limits: Related research reported highly overlapping thymic repertoires among unrelated individuals. Thymic as well as blood repertoires seemed to favor certain V and J genes unevenly.

In the case of this clone: Its target is not known.

Clones were sequenced by immunoSEQ multiplex PCR, and TCRdb holds only the in-frame ones, with some missing. The repertoire holds roughly 120,000 clones, with about 95% as singletons. Corrective cardiac operations yielded the resected thymus tissue. CDR1 GTSNPN and CDR2 SVGIG come from the germline V gene (reference sequence). V lost 2 bases, J lost 8 bases, and 15 bases lay in between. This CDR3 region has 13 residues. The rearrangement joins TRBV30 to TRBJ1-1, with unresolved D. The source is a boy less than two years old with a congenital heart defect but otherwise immunologically healthy. Material: thymus tissue. The CDR3 bases are TGTGCCTGGAGTATTGGACGGGTCGGGGAAGCTTTCTTT. It translates to CAWSIGRVGEAFF. Full variable domain (outside the CDR3, taken from reference TRBV30 and TRBJ1-1): SQTIHQWPATLVQPVGSPLSLECTVEGTSNPNLYWYRQAAGRGLQLLFYSVGIGQISSEVPQNLSASRPQDRQFILSSKKLLLSDSGFYLCAWSIGRVGEAFFGQGTRLTVV.